This T cell receptor (beta chain) was recorded in a study of OX40 agonist ivuxolimab in advanced cancers. TCRdb keeps only in-frame clones here, not all; method: immunoSEQ multiplex PCR. The sample holds 65,000 to 90,000 clones, approximately 83% seen once. Germline V gene lookup returns CDR1 SGHVS and CDR2 FQNEAQ. V lost 1 base, J lost 4 bases, and 17 bases lay in between. There are 16 residues in the CDR3. The sample in question was CD4+ or CD8+ T cells sorted from blood, obtained in a trial of the OX40 agonist ivuxolimab. V is TRBV7-8 and J is TRBJ2-7; unclear D gene. This clonotype was sampled from an adult with an advanced solid tumor such as melanoma, head and neck, liver or kidney cancer. The CDR3 DNA reads TGTGCCAGCAGCTTAGGGGTAGGGAAGTGGGTGTACGAGCAGTACTTC. As protein: CASSLGVGKWVYEQYF. Variable domain in full (rest from reference TRBV7-8 and TRBJ2-7): GAGVSQSPRYKVAKRGQDVALRCDPISGHVSLFWYQQALGQGPEFLTYFQNEAQLDKSGLPSDRFFAERPEGSVSTLKIQRTQQEDSAVYLCASSLGVGKWVYEQYFGPGTRLTVT.